The source of this T cell receptor beta chain is a study of T cells in Graves' hyperthyroidism and ophthalmopathy. Concerning this clonotype itself: Its target is not known.

RNA transcripts yielded amplified TCR beta CDR3 regions. HTBI primers were used for first-round RT-PCR of the TCR CDR3. TCRdb independently ran MiXCR on the multiplex PCR reads; one entry per CDR3 protein. The table lists 540,000 or so distinct CDR3 sequences, 35% to 55% of them singletons, with 19% in the top ten. Study-level results: Most clonotypes expanded in the thyroid (above 0.001) were also present in blood. The authors' 13 V-J model separated ophthalmopathy from stable hyperthyroidism.

CDR1 is SNHLY and CDR2 is FYNNEI in the germline V gene. CDR3 length: 14 amino acids. Trimming at V came to 7 bases and at J to 2 bases, leaving 5 bases not matched to a gene. The sequencing input was peripheral blood or thyroid tissue (not recorded which). The TCR originated in an adult woman with Graves' disease, either hyperthyroidism or ophthalmopathy (not recorded which). This chain connects TRBV2 to TRBJ2-7; the match to TRBD1 covers 10 bases. CDR3 residues: CASIPGTGAYEQYF. The CDR3 nucleotides are TGTGCCAGCATTCCCGGGACAGGGGCCTACGAGCAGTACTTC.